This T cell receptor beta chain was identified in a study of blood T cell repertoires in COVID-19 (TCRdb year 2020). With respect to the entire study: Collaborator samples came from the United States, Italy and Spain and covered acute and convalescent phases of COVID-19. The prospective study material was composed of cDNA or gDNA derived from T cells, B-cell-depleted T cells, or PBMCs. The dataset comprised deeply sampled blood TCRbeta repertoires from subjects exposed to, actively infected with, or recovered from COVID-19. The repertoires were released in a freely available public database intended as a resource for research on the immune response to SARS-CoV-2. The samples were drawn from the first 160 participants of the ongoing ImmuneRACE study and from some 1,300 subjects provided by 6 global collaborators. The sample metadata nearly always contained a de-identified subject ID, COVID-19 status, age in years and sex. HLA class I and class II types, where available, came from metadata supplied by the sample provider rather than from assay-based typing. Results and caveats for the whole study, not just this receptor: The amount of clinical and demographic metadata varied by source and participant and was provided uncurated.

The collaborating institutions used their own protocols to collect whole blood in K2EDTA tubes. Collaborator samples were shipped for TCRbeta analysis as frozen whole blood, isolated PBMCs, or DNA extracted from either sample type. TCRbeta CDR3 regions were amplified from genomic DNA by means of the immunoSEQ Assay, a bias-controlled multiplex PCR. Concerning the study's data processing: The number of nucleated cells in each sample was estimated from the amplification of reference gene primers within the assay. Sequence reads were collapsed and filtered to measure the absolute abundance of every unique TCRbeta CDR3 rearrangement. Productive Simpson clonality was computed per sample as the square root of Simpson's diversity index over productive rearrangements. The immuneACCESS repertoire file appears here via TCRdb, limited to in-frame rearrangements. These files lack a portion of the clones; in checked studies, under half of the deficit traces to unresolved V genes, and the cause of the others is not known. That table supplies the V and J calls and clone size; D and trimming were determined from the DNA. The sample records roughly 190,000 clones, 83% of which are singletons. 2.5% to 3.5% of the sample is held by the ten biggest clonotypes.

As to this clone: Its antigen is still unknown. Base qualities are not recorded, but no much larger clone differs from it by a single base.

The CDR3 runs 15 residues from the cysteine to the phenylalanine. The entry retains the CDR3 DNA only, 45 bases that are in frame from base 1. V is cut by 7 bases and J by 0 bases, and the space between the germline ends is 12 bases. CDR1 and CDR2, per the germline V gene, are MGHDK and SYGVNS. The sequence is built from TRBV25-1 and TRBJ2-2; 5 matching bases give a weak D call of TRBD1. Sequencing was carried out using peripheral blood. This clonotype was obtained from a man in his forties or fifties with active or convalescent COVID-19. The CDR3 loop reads CASTSGLSNTGELFF. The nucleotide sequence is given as TGTGCCAGCACTTCAGGGTTGTCGAACACCGGGGAGCTGTTTTTT.